This T cell receptor beta chain was observed in a study of radiotherapy plus CTLA-4 blockade in lung cancer. At the level of the study: Among all patients, around 19% showed objective responses, while 30% to 40% had disease control. Findings and limits, study-wide: Reported findings show early blood T cell clone dynamics, with interferon-beta, best predicted response. In blood, after radiotherapy plus ipilimumab, tumor-derived TCR clones expanded.

Generated by immunoSEQ multiplex PCR, the TCRdb table keeps only in-frame clones and is missing some. The table lists about 53,000 clones, 70% to 90% of them singletons. Focal radiation plus CTLA-4 blockade with ipilimumab was given to patients with chemo-refractory metastatic non-small-cell lung cancer. The V gene's germline CDR1 is SNHLY and CDR2 FYNNEI. The length of the CDR3 is 14 residues. V dropped 7 bases and J dropped 3; count of bases not matched to a gene: 2. A note on this clone: What it recognizes is unknown.

The rearrangement joins TRBV2 to TRBJ2-5; 13 bases line up with TRBD2. This sample comprised peripheral blood, obtained from a patient treated with radiotherapy plus ipilimumab. The receptor's source is a human donor with non-small cell lung cancer whose response to radiotherapy plus ipilimumab could not be evaluated. The CDR3 region has the DNA TGTGCCAGCATTGGACTAGCGGGAGAAGAGACCCAGTACTTC. Translated, it gives CASIGLAGEETQYF.